This T cell receptor (beta chain) is drawn from a study of blood T cells in healthy people across ages. In the study overall: Researchers report that template switching captured about one barcoded beta molecule per two T cells.

This CDR3 comprises 15 residues. Germline lookup yields CDR1 SEHNR and CDR2 FQNEAQ (reference sequence). Trimming took 3 bases from V and 5 from J; bases not matched to a gene: 5. Then a second PCR, running about 6 to 12 cycles, was carried out with a sample-barcoded 5' primer and a J-beta primer mix. TCRdb re-analysed the 5' RACE reads in MiXCR, keeping a single row per CDR3 protein. The sample has approximately 1.5 million distinct CDR3 sequences, roughly 43% seen once. The receptor was isolated from a woman aged 18-29 years in good health. Sequenced sample: blood. The V gene is TRBV7-9, the J gene TRBJ1-5; 9 bases map to TRBD1. The CDR3 loop is CASSLTGTGHQPQHF. CDR3 coding DNA: TGTGCCAGCAGCTTGACCGGGACAGGGCATCAGCCCCAGCATTTT.